The sequence of this T cell receptor (beta chain) was determined in a study of cytomegalovirus exposure and HLA in healthy donors. Study background: Falling in the Caucasian-associated ancestry cluster were about 83% of some 400 genotyped donors. Broader study findings: From TCR beta sequences, most subjects' HLA-A and HLA-B alleles were reportedly predicted accurately. Previous analysis showed most TCR beta V segments were productive about 90% or about 30% of the time.

This clone came up once. Its antigen is unidentified. Trimming took 4 bases from V and 1 from J, leaving 11 bases between them. The CDR3 has 14 residues. Germline lookup yields CDR1 SGHRS and CDR2 YFSETQ. A multiplex PCR was run with 60 Vbeta primers and 13 Jbeta primers. Generated by immunoSEQ multiplex PCR, the TCRdb table keeps only in-frame clones and is missing some. Here the sample spans 150,000 to 200,000 clones, about 87% being singletons. Sequenced material: PBMCs. This sequence was found in a woman between 18 and 29 years old in good health and CMV-seronegative. The V call is TRBV5-1, the J call TRBJ1-1; TRBD1 might be the D (6 bases). The CDR3 reads CASSGGQSNTEAFF. CDR3 coding DNA: TGCGCCAGCAGCGGGGGCCAGTCGAACACTGAAGCTTTCTTT.